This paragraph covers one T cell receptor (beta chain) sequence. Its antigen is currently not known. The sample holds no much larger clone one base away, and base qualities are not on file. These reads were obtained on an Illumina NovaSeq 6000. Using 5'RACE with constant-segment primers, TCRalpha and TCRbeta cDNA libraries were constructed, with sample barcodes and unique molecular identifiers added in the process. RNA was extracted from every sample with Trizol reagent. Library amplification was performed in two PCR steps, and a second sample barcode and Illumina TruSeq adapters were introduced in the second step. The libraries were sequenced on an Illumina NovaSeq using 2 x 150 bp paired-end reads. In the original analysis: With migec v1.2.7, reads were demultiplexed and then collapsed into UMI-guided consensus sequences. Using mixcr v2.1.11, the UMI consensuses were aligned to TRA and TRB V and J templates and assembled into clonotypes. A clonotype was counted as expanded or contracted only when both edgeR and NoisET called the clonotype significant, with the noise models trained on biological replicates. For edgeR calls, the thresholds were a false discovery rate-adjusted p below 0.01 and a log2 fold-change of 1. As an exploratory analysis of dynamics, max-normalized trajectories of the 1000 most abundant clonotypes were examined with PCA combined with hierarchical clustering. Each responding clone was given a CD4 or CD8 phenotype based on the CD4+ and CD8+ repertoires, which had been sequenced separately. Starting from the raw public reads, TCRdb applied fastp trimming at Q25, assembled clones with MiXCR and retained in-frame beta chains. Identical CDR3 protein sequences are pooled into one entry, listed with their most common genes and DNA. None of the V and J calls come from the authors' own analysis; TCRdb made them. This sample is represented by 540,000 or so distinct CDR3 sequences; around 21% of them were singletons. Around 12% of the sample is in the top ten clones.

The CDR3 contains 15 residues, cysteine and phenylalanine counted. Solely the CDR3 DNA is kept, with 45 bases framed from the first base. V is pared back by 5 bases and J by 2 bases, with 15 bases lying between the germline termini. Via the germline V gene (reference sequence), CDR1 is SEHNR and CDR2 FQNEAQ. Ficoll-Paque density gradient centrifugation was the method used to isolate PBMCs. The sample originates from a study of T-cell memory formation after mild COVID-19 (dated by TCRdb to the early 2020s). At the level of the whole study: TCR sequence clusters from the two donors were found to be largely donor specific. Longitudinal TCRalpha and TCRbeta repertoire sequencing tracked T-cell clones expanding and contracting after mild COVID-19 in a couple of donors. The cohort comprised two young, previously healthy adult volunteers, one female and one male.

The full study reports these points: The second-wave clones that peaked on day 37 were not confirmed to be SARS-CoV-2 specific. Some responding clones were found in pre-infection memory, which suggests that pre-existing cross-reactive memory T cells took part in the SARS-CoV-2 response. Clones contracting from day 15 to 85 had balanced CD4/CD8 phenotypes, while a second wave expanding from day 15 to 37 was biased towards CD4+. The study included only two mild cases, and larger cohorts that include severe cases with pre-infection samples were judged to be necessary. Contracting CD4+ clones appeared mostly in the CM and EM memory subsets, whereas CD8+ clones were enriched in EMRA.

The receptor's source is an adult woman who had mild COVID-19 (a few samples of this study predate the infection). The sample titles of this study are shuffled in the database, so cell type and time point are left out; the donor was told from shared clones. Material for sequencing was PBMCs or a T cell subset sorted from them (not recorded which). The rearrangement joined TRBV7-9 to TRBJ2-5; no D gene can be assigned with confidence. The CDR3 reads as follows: CASSPRNSPQETQYF. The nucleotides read TGTGCCAGCAGCCCCCGGAACAGCCCTCAAGAGACCCAGTACTTC.